Following are 32 T cell receptor beta chains from one sample sequenced in a study of shared clonotypes between healthy human individuals. Libraries were prepared by immunoSEQ multiplex PCR; TCRdb keeps only in-frame clonotypes and omits some of them. In the table there are around 480,000 clones, roughly 79% of which are singletons. Sequencing was performed on PBMCs. The receptors derive from a woman in her thirties or forties in good health. Some clones in this sample may be carry-over from other donors' samples.

This rearrangement joins TRBV6-5 to TRBJ2-5; D is unresolved. The CDR3 has 15 amino acids. CDR1 is MNHEY and CDR2 is SVGAGI in the germline V gene. The V and J ends lost 0 bases and 3 bases respectively, with 11 bases between them. The CDR3 sequence: CASSYSSVREETQYF. The CDR3 nucleotides are TGTGCCAGCAGTTACTCGAGTGTTCGGGAAGAGACCCAGTACTTC.

The chain joins TRBV5-4 to TRBJ1-4; 8 bases agree with TRBD1. The CDR3 is 15 amino acids. V lost 4 bases and J lost 3; bases outside the gene matches: 5. CDR1 SGHNT and CDR2 YYREEE come from the germline V gene (reference sequence). This CDR3 reads CASSPSGQANEKLFF. The CDR3, as DNA: TGTGCCAGCAGCCCCTCGGGACAGGCTAATGAAAAACTGTTTTTT.

This clone was observed once. This rearrangement joins TRBV5-3 to TRBJ2-5; 9 bases agree with TRBD2. TRBV5-3 is an ORF for which the function is uncertain. CDR3 length: 15 amino acids. Trimming took 4 bases from V and 2 from J; bases not matched to a gene: 6. The DNA of the CDR3 is TGTGCCAGAAGCCCTAGCGGGAATTCACAAGAGACCCAGTACTTC. This translates into CARSPSGNSQETQYF.

The rearrangement links TRBV11-2 to TRBJ1-1, with 7 bases aligning to TRBD1. From germline, CDR1 is SGHAT and CDR2 FQNNGV. With V trimmed by 2 bases and J by 1 base, 7 bases remained unmatched. The CDR3 totals 16 residues. CDR3 region: CASSLRGGGGNTEAFF. The CDR3 coding sequence is TGTGCCAGCAGCTTAAGAGGAGGGGGCGGGAACACTGAAGCTTTCTTT.

This chain links TRBV7-9 with TRBJ2-1; 8 bases agree with TRBD1. The CDR3 runs 15 residues. Losses at the gene ends were 7 bases for V and 1 base for J; bases not matched to a gene: 6. Germline CDR1 reads SEHNR; CDR2 reads FQNEAQ (reference sequence). CDR3 residues: CASTTGTGSYNEQFF. In DNA form, the CDR3 reads TGTGCCAGCACCACGGGGACAGGTTCCTACAATGAGCAGTTCTTC.

In DNA form, the CDR3 reads TGTGCCAGCAGTTACCGAGGTGCAGAGTCCTACGAGCAGTACTTC. This translates into CASSYRGAESYEQYF. This chain connects TRBV6-6 to TRBJ2-7, with D hard to call. The germline V gene encodes CDR1 MNHNY and CDR2 SVGAGI (reference sequence). The CDR3 loop spans 15 amino acids. The ends were cut back, 2 bases at V and 1 base at J, with 12 bases in the middle.

The chain combines TRBV28 with TRBJ1-2; D is undetermined. Germline lookup yields CDR1 MDHEN and CDR2 SYDVKM. The CDR3 spans 13 residues. V was trimmed by 5 bases and J by 1 base, leaving 8 bases between them. CDR3 loop: CASSPGLNYGYTF. Here the CDR3 DNA reads TGTGCCAGCAGTCCGGGCCTTAACTATGGCTACACCTTC.

The chain is built from TRBV4-1 and TRBJ1-3, with TRBD1 identical over 8 bases. CDR1 and CDR2 from the germline V gene are MGHRA and YSYEKL. The V and J ends lost 3 bases and 4 bases, in that order; junction bases with no gene match: 14. The CDR3 is 18 amino acids. The CDR3 is CASSQGLLQGASGNTIYF. The CDR3 DNA sequence: TGCGCCAGCAGCCAGGGCCTCTTGCAGGGGGCATCAGGAAACACCATATATTTT.

This rearrangement joins TRBV6-6 to TRBJ2-7; TRBD1 aligns across 8 bases. The germline V gene has CDR1 MNHNY and CDR2 SVGAGI (reference sequence). This CDR3 is built from 16 residues. The J segment lost 4 bases and the V segment lost 0 bases, leaving 8 bases of the junction unmatched. The CDR3 sequence: CASSYSTGTGAYEQYF. Here the CDR3 DNA reads TGTGCCAGCAGTTACTCTACGGGGACAGGAGCATACGAGCAGTACTTC.

This clone was seen repeatedly, ten times or more. The DNA for the CDR3 is TGCAGCGTTGTGGAACAGGTCAATCAGCCCCAGCATTTT. Translating it yields CSVVEQVNQPQHF. The rearrangement joins TRBV29-1 to TRBJ1-5; a possible D gene is TRBD1 (5 bases). Germline CDR1 is SQVTM and CDR2 is ANQGSEA. This CDR3 has 13 residues. The ends were cut back, 4 bases at V and 3 bases at J, with 10 bases in the middle.

The chain recombines TRBV25-1 with TRBJ2-7; 10 nucleotides line up with TRBD1. V was clipped by 1 base and J by 2 bases; unmatched bases: 5. CDR3 size: 16 residues. From germline, CDR1 is MGHDK and CDR2 SYGVNS. The CDR3 is CASSESAGQGAYEQYF. CDR3 nucleotides: TGTGCCAGCAGTGAATCTGCAGGACAGGGGGCCTACGAGCAGTACTTC.

The chain has TRBV6-1 and TRBJ2-7, with D perhaps matching TRBD2 (6 bases). The CDR3 contains 16 residues. Trimming left V 0 bases short and J 1 base short, with 13 bases between. Germline-derived CDR1 and CDR2 are MNHNS and SASEGT. The CDR3 protein is CASSEAEGSGSYEQYF. CDR3 DNA: TGTGCCAGCAGTGAAGCGGAGGGTTCGGGGTCCTACGAGCAGTACTTC.

This clone was recorded only once. The genes are TRBV9 and TRBJ2-5, with D possibly matching TRBD2 (6 bases). CDR3 length: 14 amino acids. Deletions cut 4 bases from V and 1 base from J, with 11 bases between. The germline V gene has CDR1 SGDLS and CDR2 YYNGEE. The CDR3 DNA reads TGTGCCAGCAGCCAAGCGGGCCTCCAAGAGACCCAGTACTTC. This gives the protein CASSQAGLQETQYF. The variable domain in full, with the rest retrieved from reference TRBV9 and TRBJ2-5, is DSGVTQTPKHLITATGQRVTLRCSPRSGDLSVYWYQQSLDQGLQFLIQYYNGEERAKGNILERFSAQQFPDLHSELNLSSLELGDSALYFCASSQAGLQETQYFGPGTRLLVL.

The chain combines TRBV19 with TRBJ1-1; TRBD1 aligns across 8 bases. J was trimmed by 1 base and V by 6 bases; bases with no gene match: 10. Germline CDR1 reads LNHDA; CDR2 reads SQIVND (reference sequence). CDR3 length: 16 residues. CDR3 sequence reads: CASSTLSGQANTEAFF. The CDR3 coding sequence is TGTGCCAGTAGCACCTTATCGGGACAGGCGAACACTGAAGCTTTCTTT.

This clone was counted once. The V and J genes are TRBV18 and TRBJ1-1, with 9 bases that match TRBD1. CDR3 length equals 14 residues. Trimming removed 2 bases from V and 8 bases from J; junction bases left unmatched: 6. CDR1 KGHSH and CDR2 LQKENI come from the germline V gene. CDR3 sequence (DNA): TGTGCCAGCTCACCAAGGGGACAGGGAGCGGAAGCTTTCTTT. Its translation is CASSPRGQGAEAFF.

The gene calls are TRBV14 and TRBJ2-2; D is unresolved. The CDR3 sequence is 14 residues long. Per the germline V gene, CDR1 is SGHDN and CDR2 is FVKESK. The V gene lost 1 base and the J gene lost 5 bases, with 8 bases spanning the gap. This CDR3 is CASSQVMGTGELFF. The CDR3, as DNA: TGTGCCAGCAGCCAAGTGATGGGGACCGGGGAGCTGTTTTTT.

Worth noting for this clone: Additional DNA sequences in this sample encode the identical CDR3. The chain carries TRBV5-4 and TRBJ2-7; unclear D gene. Germline CDR1 and CDR2: SGHNT and YYREEE (reference sequence). The CDR3 length is 12 residues. V shed 2 bases and J shed 3 bases, with 6 bases lying between them. The CDR3 spells CASSFGVYEQYF. CDR3 DNA: TGTGCCAGCAGCTTTGGGGTCTACGAGCAGTACTTC.

The chain joins TRBV30 to TRBJ1-1, with D uncertain. The V end lost 0 bases, the J end lost 5 bases, and 16 bases lay between the germline ends. CDR1 and CDR2 from the germline V gene are GTSNPN and SVGIG (reference sequence). The CDR3 totals 15 residues. The chain's CDR3 is CAWSVELGSKTEAFF. The DNA for the CDR3 is TGTGCCTGGAGTGTAGAATTAGGCAGCAAAACTGAAGCTTTCTTT.

This clone was seen just once. V gene TRBV28 combines with J gene TRBJ2-5; possibly TRBD1 for D (6 bases). In germline, CDR1 is MDHEN, CDR2 SYDVKM. V dropped 2 bases and J dropped 3 bases, with 16 bases sitting between them. The CDR3 is 16 amino acids. The CDR3 here is CASSLRGWTAKETQYF. The CDR3 DNA is TGTGCCAGCAGTTTAAGAGGCTGGACAGCTAAAGAGACCCAGTACTTC. The entire variable domain, with the rest obtained from reference TRBV28 and TRBJ2-5, is as follows: DVKVTQSSRYLVKRTGEKVFLECVQDMDHENMFWYRQDPGLGLRLIYFSYDVKMKEKGDIPEGYSVSREKKERFSLILESASTNQTSMYLCASSLRGWTAKETQYFGPGTRLLVL.

The V gene is TRBV18, the J gene TRBJ2-7, with TRBD2 identical over 9 bases. CDR3 length equals 16 residues. Losses at the gene ends were 6 bases for V and 2 bases for J; bases not matched to a gene: 11. Germline CDR1 KGHSH, CDR2 LQKENI. The CDR3 spells CASSQVAGEAAYEQYF. The CDR3 DNA follows: TGTGCCAGCTCCCAAGTAGCGGGAGAGGCTGCCTACGAGCAGTACTTC.

A word on this clone: This probably arose from a read error, given a far larger clone one base away. Additional DNA sequences in this sample encode the identical CDR3. This sequence joins TRBV28 and TRBJ1-5; D unclear. Germline lookup yields CDR1 MDHEN and CDR2 SYDVKM. V was pared by 10 bases and J by 0 bases, with 16 bases between. The CDR3 contains 15 residues. CDR3 nucleotide sequence: TGTGCCAACCGGACGGGAGAACTTAGCAATCAGCCCCAGCATTTT. Translating gives CANRTGELSNQPQHF.

V and J are TRBV7-6 and TRBJ2-1; TRBD2 might be the D (6 bases). Trimming removed 1 base from V and 4 bases from J, with 11 bases in between. CDR3 length: 15 amino acids. CDR1 and CDR2 (germline): SGHVS, FNYEAQ. The CDR3 loop is CASSLVLATYNEQFF. The CDR3, as DNA: TGTGCCAGCAGCTTAGTCCTAGCGACGTACAATGAGCAGTTCTTC.

The chain has TRBV9 and TRBJ1-2, with 7 bases that match TRBD1. Germline CDR1 and CDR2: SGDLS and YYNGEE. The V and J ends lost 0 bases and 2 bases, in that order; junction bases with no gene match: 4. The CDR3 is 15 residues long. CDR3 sequence: CASSVEPTGNYGYTF. CDR3 nucleotide sequence: TGTGCCAGCAGCGTAGAGCCGACAGGGAACTATGGCTACACCTTC.

The chain uses TRBV7-2 and TRBJ2-7; a possible D gene is TRBD1 (6 bases). The CDR3 contains 17 residues. Germline CDR1 and CDR2: SGHTA and FQGNSA. Deletions cut 5 bases from V and 0 bases from J, with 20 bases between. DNA for the CDR3: TGTGCCAGCAGCCCTCATATACAGGGATCAGGCTCCTACGAGCAGTACTTC. The encoded protein is CASSPHIQGSGSYEQYF.

This clone has just a few counts. The genes are TRBV7-6 and TRBJ2-1; 11 bases are a match to TRBD1. The CDR3 is 16 residues long. V was pared by 5 bases and J by 2 bases, with 5 bases of the junction left unmatched. CDR1 and CDR2 (germline): SGHVS, FNYEAQ. CDR3 protein: CASSPRTGGPYNEQFF. CDR3 coding DNA: TGTGCCAGCAGCCCCCGGACAGGGGGCCCCTACAATGAGCAGTTCTTC.

The chain couples TRBV7-3 to TRBJ2-6; D is ambiguous. This CDR3 comprises 16 residues. In germline, CDR1 is SGHTA, CDR2 FQGTGA. V was pared by 5 bases and J by 2 bases, with 13 bases between. This CDR3 is CASSAKVTTGANVLTF. The CDR3 nucleotides read TGTGCCAGCAGCGCGAAAGTGACGACTGGGGCCAACGTCCTGACTTTC.

CDR3: CASRVHGINYGYTF. As DNA, the CDR3 is TGTGCCAGCAGGGTCCATGGGATAAACTATGGCTACACCTTC. The J gene is TRBJ1-2, the V gene TRBV6-5; the D is unclear. The germline V and J ends were trimmed by 6 bases and 2 bases, with 13 bases remaining between them. This CDR3 is built from 14 residues. Germline CDR1 and CDR2: MNHEY and SVGAGI.

This chain links TRBV19 with TRBJ2-1; 10 positions agree with TRBD2. CDR3 size: 15 residues. Losses at the gene ends were 4 bases for V and 5 bases for J; bases not matched to a gene: 5. Germline CDR1 and CDR2: LNHDA and SQIVND (reference sequence). CDR3 sequence (DNA): TGTGCCAGTAGTACCCCGGGACTAGCGAACAATGAGCAGTTCTTC. Translation gives CASSTPGLANNEQFF.

About this clone itself: Other DNA sequences in this specimen translate into the identical CDR3. The genes are TRBV2 and TRBJ1-5, with D tentatively TRBD1 (6 bases). The CDR3 extends over 12 amino acids. Germline CDR1 is SNHLY and CDR2 is FYNNEI. V lost 3 bases to trimming and J lost 7 bases, with 7 bases between them. The CDR3: CASSDRGQPQHF. The CDR3 DNA follows: TGTGCCAGCAGTGACAGGGGCCAGCCCCAGCATTTT.

The chain combines TRBV5-1 with TRBJ2-7; D could derive from TRBD1 or TRBD2 (6 bases each). The germline V gene has CDR1 SGHRS and CDR2 YFSETQ. The CDR3 loop spans 16 amino acids. Trimming took 4 bases from V and 2 from J, leaving 19 bases between them. The CDR3: CASSPPGGQGTYEQYF. CDR3 DNA: TGCGCCAGCAGCCCTCCCGGGGGTCAGGGGACCTACGAGCAGTACTTC.

Details on this clone: Different DNA sequences within this sample yield the same CDR3. The chain combines TRBV11-2 with TRBJ1-2; the D is unclear. The germline V gene encodes CDR1 SGHAT and CDR2 FQNNGV. The CDR3 length is 12 residues. V gave up 5 bases and J gave up 5 bases, with 9 bases separating them. The CDR3: CASSPEGYGYTF. Written as DNA, the CDR3 is TGTGCCAGCAGCCCCGAAGGGTATGGCTACACCTTC.

This chain joins TRBV5-4 and TRBJ2-5; 15 bases fit TRBD2. Germline V gene sequence: CDR1 SGHNT, CDR2 YYREEE (reference sequence). The V segment lost 4 bases and the J segment 5 bases; nucleotides outside the gene matches: 6. CDR3 size: 16 residues. The DNA for the CDR3 is TGTGCCAGCAGCCGGACTAGCGGGAGGGCCGTTGAGACCCAGTACTTC. Protein product: CASSRTSGRAVETQYF.